This T cell receptor beta chain comes out of a study of spatial heterogeneity in lung cancer. Study background: Each distinct TCR and UMI combination averaged more than ten appearances in raw reads. Points from the study as a whole: Counts that tracked tumor mutation counts were those of expanded intratumoral alpha and beta TCRs.

TCRdb itself ran the 5' RACE reads through MiXCR, one entry per CDR3 protein. The sample yields some 97,000 distinct CDR3 sequences, approximately 4.4% seen once. With 7 bases removed from V and 0 bases from J, the gap between germline ends came to 19 bases. CDR3 size: 17 residues. The germline V gene encodes CDR1 MNHNS and CDR2 SASEGT. The time point here: sample taken at primary tumor resection. A total of 72 untreated early-stage non-small cell lung cancer patients served as donors. TCRs were sequenced from unsorted whole RNA of tumor, nontumor lung or PBMC. This clonotype occurred many times. As yet, its antigen is unknown.

The specimen was lung tumor tissue, collected at surgery. This receptor was identified in a male donor with early-stage non-small cell lung cancer. The chain links TRBV6-1 to TRBJ1-5; weak D call: TRBD1 (5 bases). CDR3 nucleotides: TGTGCCAGCACCCGCCCGGGCAGGGAGTATAGCAATCAGCCCCAGCATTTT. Amino acid sequence: CASTRPGREYSNQPQHF.